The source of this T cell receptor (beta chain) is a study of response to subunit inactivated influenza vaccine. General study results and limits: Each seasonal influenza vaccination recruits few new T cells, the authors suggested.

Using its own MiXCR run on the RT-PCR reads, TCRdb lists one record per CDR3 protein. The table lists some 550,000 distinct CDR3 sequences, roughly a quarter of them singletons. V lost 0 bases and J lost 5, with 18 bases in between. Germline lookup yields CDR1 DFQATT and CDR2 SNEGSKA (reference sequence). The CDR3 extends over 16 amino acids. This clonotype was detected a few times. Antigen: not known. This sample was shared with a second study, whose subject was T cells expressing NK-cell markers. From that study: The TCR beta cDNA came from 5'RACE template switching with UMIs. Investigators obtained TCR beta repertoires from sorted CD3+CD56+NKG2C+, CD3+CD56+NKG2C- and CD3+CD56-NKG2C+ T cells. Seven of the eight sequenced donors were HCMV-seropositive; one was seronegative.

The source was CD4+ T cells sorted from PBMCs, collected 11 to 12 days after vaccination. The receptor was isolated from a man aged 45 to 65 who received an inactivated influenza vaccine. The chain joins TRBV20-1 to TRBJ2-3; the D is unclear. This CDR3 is CSARDNSRWMGDTQYF. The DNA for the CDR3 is TGCAGTGCTAGAGATAATAGTAGATGGATGGGAGATACGCAGTATTTT.